A single sample is the source of the 18 T cell receptor beta chains below, sequenced in a study of T cells after yellow fever vaccination. MiXCR, run by TCRdb on the 5' RACE reads, gives a single entry per CDR3 protein. The data show about 340,000 distinct CDR3 sequences, with around 13% seen just once and about 3% held by the top ten. Sequenced here: CD4+ T cells sorted from PBMCs, sampled 15 days after the yellow fever booster vaccination. All receptors derive from a man in his late teens or twenties who received the YFV17D yellow fever vaccine.

This clonotype was picked up many times. The J gene is TRBJ2-7, the V gene TRBV20-1, with 8 bases fitting TRBD1. V lost 0 bases and J lost 2; bases outside the gene matches: 6. The germline V gene has CDR1 DFQATT and CDR2 SNEGSKA (reference sequence). The CDR3 consists of 15 residues. In DNA, the CDR3 is TGCAGTGCTAGAGATACACAGGGGGTCACCTACGAGCAGTACTTC. Translated: CSARDTQGVTYEQYF.

The chain carries TRBV7-2 and TRBJ2-2; D is unresolved. The CDR3 loop spans 14 amino acids. The ends were cut back, 5 bases at V and 3 bases at J, with 10 bases in the middle. Germline V gene data show CDR1 as SGHTA and CDR2 as FQGNSA. CDR3 bases: TGTGCCAGCAGCGTAAATTCGTACACCGGGGAGCTGTTTTTT. Encoded protein: CASSVNSYTGELFF.

Many counts were recorded for this clonotype. The chain recombines TRBV7-9 with TRBJ2-3; D not resolved. The germline V gene has CDR1 SEHNR and CDR2 FQNEAQ (reference sequence). The CDR3 is 13 residues long. V lost 8 bases and J lost 6, with 15 bases in between. CDR3 loop: CASSVGQLDTQYF. CDR3 coding DNA: TGTGCCAGCTCAGTGGGCCAATTGGATACGCAGTATTTT. Using reference TRBV7-9 and TRBJ2-3 for the parts outside the CDR3, the full variable domain is DTGVSQNPRHKITKRGQNVTFRCDPISEHNRLYWYRQTLGQGPEFLTYFQNEAQLEKSRLLSDRFSAERPKGSFSTLEIQRTEQGDSAMYLCASSVGQLDTQYFGPGTRLTVL.

This clonotype has a count of ten or more. The genes are TRBV20-1 and TRBJ1-5, with D possibly TRBD1 on 5 matching bases. Trimming shortened V by 4 bases and J by 9 bases, and 19 bases separated the two germline ends. This CDR3 region has 14 residues. Germline-derived CDR1 and CDR2 are DFQATT and SNEGSKA (reference sequence). CDR3 in amino acids: CSATGTGESGPQHF. Written as DNA, the CDR3 is TGCAGTGCTACCGGGACCGGGGAGTCAGGGCCCCAGCATTTT.

The rearrangement joins TRBV4-2 to TRBJ1-1; 10 nucleotides agree with TRBD1. CDR1 LGHNA and CDR2 YNFKEQ come from the germline V gene. The J segment lost 4 bases and the V segment lost 1 base, leaving 6 bases of the junction unmatched. This CDR3 has 16 amino acids. The CDR3 loop is CASSQATGGLFTEAFF. CDR3 nucleotide sequence: TGTGCCAGCAGCCAAGCGACAGGGGGCTTGTTCACTGAAGCTTTCTTT.

V and J are TRBV23-1 and TRBJ1-1; D may be TRBD1 (5 bases). TRBV23-1 is an ORF for which the function is uncertain. V lost 3 bases to trimming and J lost 3 bases, with 11 bases between them. The CDR3 consists of 14 residues. CDR3 loop: CASSQCLGDTEAFF. The CDR3 bases are TGCGCCAGCAGTCAGTGTTTGGGGGACACTGAAGCTTTCTTT.

This sequence joins TRBV20-1 and TRBJ2-7; no clear D gene. Germline values: CDR1 DFQATT, CDR2 SNEGSKA (reference sequence). The V and J ends lost 3 bases and 0 bases respectively, with 9 bases between them. The CDR3 has 13 amino acids. CDR3 sequence: CSARWSGSYEQYF. Written as DNA, the CDR3 is TGCAGTGCTAGGTGGTCTGGCTCCTACGAGCAGTACTTC.

This clonotype was observed many times. The chain links TRBV27 to TRBJ2-3; TRBD1 agrees at 9 bases. This CDR3 comprises 16 residues. Trimming took 7 bases from V and 1 from J; bases not matched to a gene: 9. CDR1 and CDR2 from the germline V gene are MNHEY and SMNVEV (reference sequence). CDR3 region: CASKLYRDRGTDTQYF. The CDR3, as DNA: TGTGCCAGCAAATTATACCGGGACAGGGGCACAGATACGCAGTATTTT.

V and J are TRBV6-2 or TRBV6-3 and TRBJ1-1; tentative D call: TRBD1 (6 bases). Germline CDR1 reads MNHEY; CDR2 reads SVGEGT. This CDR3 is built from 14 residues. The ends were cut back, 5 bases at V and 4 bases at J, with 14 bases in the middle. The CDR3 nucleotides are TGTGCCAGCAGTATAGGGGGTTCGGTCACTGAAGCTTTCTTT. This codes for CASSIGGSVTEAFF.

In this sample, this clonotype turned up a few times. J is TRBJ1-2 and V is TRBV6-5, with D possibly matching TRBD1 (6 bases). The V and J ends lost 2 bases and 4 bases respectively, with 14 bases between them. This CDR3 comprises 15 residues. The germline V gene encodes CDR1 MNHEY and CDR2 SVGAGI. CDR3: CASSYPRGGGYGYTF. In DNA form, the CDR3 reads TGTGCCAGCAGTTACCCCCGGGGAGGGGGCTATGGCTACACCTTC.

This clonotype appeared many times. This rearrangement joins TRBV5-1 to TRBJ2-7; 8 nucleotides align to TRBD2. The CDR3 extends over 15 amino acids. After removal of 5 bases from V and 0 bases from J, the junction contained 7 bases not matched to a gene. Germline lookup yields CDR1 SGHRS and CDR2 YFSETQ. The CDR3 loop reads CASRVGLASSYEQYF. The DNA for the CDR3 is TGCGCCAGCAGAGTCGGACTAGCAAGCTCCTACGAGCAGTACTTC.

The chain employs TRBV11-2 and TRBJ2-2; TRBD2 is a possible D gene (5 bases). The CDR3 totals 15 residues. Per germline, CDR1 SGHAT and CDR2 FQNNGV. V was cut by 2 bases and J by 1 base, with 8 bases left in between. The CDR3 reads CASSLRGRNTGELFF. In nucleotides, the CDR3 is TGTGCCAGCAGCTTACGAGGGAGGAACACCGGGGAGCTGTTTTTT.

The J gene is TRBJ2-5, the V gene TRBV9; a weak D match, TRBD1 (5 bases). Per the germline V gene, CDR1 is SGDLS and CDR2 is YYNGEE. Deletions cut 0 bases from V and 5 bases from J, with 14 bases between. There are 15 residues in the CDR3. CDR3 region: CASSVGIGEIETQYF. In nucleotides, the CDR3 is TGTGCCAGCAGCGTAGGTATAGGGGAAATTGAGACCCAGTACTTC.

This clonotype was seen more than once but under ten times. J is TRBJ2-5 and V is TRBV10-2, with D perhaps matching TRBD1 (5 bases). V lost 3 bases and J lost 1, with 9 bases in between. This CDR3 spans 14 amino acids. Germline CDR1 reads WSHSY; CDR2 reads SAAADI. In DNA form, the CDR3 reads TGCGCCAGCAGTGAAAACAGGTTCCAAGAGACCCAGTACTTC. This sequence encodes CASSENRFQETQYF.

This clonotype was counted only a few times. The chain couples TRBV7-3 to TRBJ2-6, with 9 bases matching TRBD1. Per the germline V gene, CDR1 is SGHTA and CDR2 is FQGTGA. J gave up 0 bases and V 2 bases, and 5 bases lay outside the gene matches. The CDR3 runs to 18 residues. The CDR3 DNA follows: TGTGCCAGCAGCTTACCGGGACAGGGTCTCTCTGGGGCCAACGTCCTGACTTTC. Translating gives CASSLPGQGLSGANVLTF.

This rearrangement joins TRBV7-8 to TRBJ2-7, with D tentatively TRBD1 (5 bases). This CDR3 spans 11 amino acids. Germline values: CDR1 SGHVS, CDR2 FQNEAQ. Trimming removed 1 base from V and 12 bases from J, with 10 bases in between. The DNA of the CDR3 is TGTGCCAGCAGCTTAGACAGGATAGGGTACTTC. Its protein is CASSLDRIGYF.

This chain connects TRBV7-9 to TRBJ1-5; tentatively, D is TRBD1 (5 bases). The V and J ends lost 6 bases and 5 bases respectively, with 14 bases between them. The CDR3 covers 14 residues. Looked up from germline, CDR1 is SEHNR and CDR2 is FQNEAQ (reference sequence). The CDR3 reads CASSGQGEDQPQHF. CDR3 nucleotides: TGTGCCAGCAGTGGGCAGGGTGAGGATCAGCCCCAGCATTTT.

This clonotype was detected ten times or more. In DNA form, the CDR3 reads TGTGCCAGCTCGCCGAGACTATCTTCAGAGACCCAGTACTTC. It yields the protein CASSPRLSSETQYF. The J gene is TRBJ2-5, the V gene TRBV18, with D perhaps TRBD2 (5 bases). Germline values: CDR1 KGHSH, CDR2 LQKENI. V lost 6 bases and J lost 4, with 15 bases in between. The CDR3 covers 14 residues.